The next 6 T cell receptor beta chains were all read from a single sample in a study of early T cells in non-severe SARS-CoV-2 infection. TCRdb processed the 5' RACE reads anew with MiXCR; each CDR3 protein has one entry. The table lists around 50,000 distinct CDR3 sequences, 4.5% to 7% of them singletons. Sequenced material: whole blood. The receptor source for this set is an adult who was a healthcare worker with PCR-confirmed SARS-CoV-2 infection or an uninfected control (not recorded which).

The rearrangement uses TRBV6-1 and TRBJ2-7; TRBD2 aligns across 12 bases. The V segment lost 8 bases and the J segment 4 bases; nucleotides outside the gene matches: 6. Germline CDR1 and CDR2: MNHNS and SASEGT. The CDR3 extends over 14 amino acids. The CDR3 is CASDSGLAGYEQYF. DNA of the CDR3: TGTGCCAGCGATTCAGGACTAGCGGGGTACGAGCAGTACTTC.

This clonotype has at least ten counts. V and J are TRBV5-1 and TRBJ2-1, with 7 bases lining up with TRBD1. The CDR3 totals 14 residues. Germline values: CDR1 SGHRS, CDR2 YFSETQ. Trimming cost V 4 bases and J 8 bases; bases outside gene matches: 9. Written as DNA, the CDR3 is TGCGCCAGCAGCCCACCGACAGGGTGGGATGAGCAGTTCTTC. Its translation: CASSPPTGWDEQFF.

This clonotype was counted a few times. The chain recombines TRBV6-5 with TRBJ2-7, with 7 bases fitting TRBD1. Germline-derived CDR1 and CDR2 are MNHEY and SVGAGI. The CDR3 has 14 amino acids. Trimming took 2 bases from V and 4 from J; bases not matched to a gene: 5. Written as DNA, the CDR3 is TGTGCCAGCAGTTACACGACAGGGAATTACGAGCAGTACTTC. It yields the protein CASSYTTGNYEQYF.

The chain couples TRBV11-2 to TRBJ2-1; the match to TRBD1 covers 7 bases. The CDR3 has 13 residues. V was clipped by 3 bases and J by 8 bases; unmatched bases: 4. Germline CDR1 reads SGHAT; CDR2 reads FQNNGV. For the CDR3, the DNA is TGTGCCAGCAGCTTTGACAGGGTGTATGAGCAGTTCTTC. Protein: CASSFDRVYEQFF.

The J gene is TRBJ2-7, the V gene TRBV4-3; 8 bases line up with TRBD1. V dropped 3 bases and J dropped 1; count of bases not matched to a gene: 8. This CDR3 has 16 residues. The germline gives CDR1 LGHNA, CDR2 YSLEER. In nucleotides, the CDR3 is TGCGCCAGCAGCCACCCTAGACAGGGGCAGTCCTACGAGCAGTACTTC. This encodes CASSHPRQGQSYEQYF.

This clonotype was seen at least ten times. The chain links TRBV19 to TRBJ2-5; D is undetermined. The CDR3 runs 15 residues. V dropped 5 bases and J dropped 6 bases, with 19 bases sitting between them. The germline V gene has CDR1 LNHDA and CDR2 SQIVND (reference sequence). The CDR3: CASSWSDDRAKTQYF. For the CDR3, the DNA is TGTGCCAGTAGTTGGAGTGACGACCGTGCGAAGACCCAGTACTTC. Combining the CDR3 with reference TRBV19 and TRBJ2-5 gives the whole variable domain DGGITQSPKYLFRKEGQNVTLSCEQNLNHDAMYWYRQDPGQGLRLIYYSQIVNDFQKGDIAEGYSVSREKKESFPLTVTSAQKNPTAFYLCASSWSDDRAKTQYFGPGTRLLVL.